This TCR beta chain was identified during a study of T cell repertoires in cytomegalovirus infection. This clonotype appeared many times. Its antigen is unknown. In TCRdb, the reads were re-called with MiXCR into one record per CDR3 protein. The table lists around 450,000 distinct CDR3 sequences, about 11% of them singletons, with about a tenth in the top ten. Study observations and caveats: The response measured ex vivo was dominated by TCR beta clonotypes (HLA-C-restricted and CMV-specific).

This CDR3 comprises 17 residues. In germline, CDR1 is SQVTM, CDR2 ANQGSEA. The ends lost 1 base at V and 1 base at J; junction bases unmatched: 3. This sequence originates from a human donor in good health (CMV status not recorded). Some clones in this sample may be carry-over from other donors' samples. Sequences were obtained from PBMCs. V gene TRBV29-1 combines with J gene TRBJ2-1, with 14 bases fitting TRBD2. The CDR3 loop reads CSVEGLAGGSSYNEQFF. The CDR3 region has the DNA TGCAGCGTTGAAGGACTAGCGGGAGGGTCTTCCTACAATGAGCAGTTCTTC.